These 19 T cell receptor beta chains originate from one sample sequenced in a study of T cell changes during pregnancy in multiple sclerosis. Measured with immunoSEQ multiplex PCR; TCRdb has only the in-frame clones, and not every one. This table holds about 25,000 clones, more than 75% found once. Here the sequenced sample was CD8+ T cells from peripheral blood mononuclear cells, taken in the first trimester of pregnancy. The receptors come from a female donor in good health, enrolled as a control in a pregnancy study.

This chain links TRBV7-9 with TRBJ2-7; 9 bases are a match to TRBD2. This CDR3 contains 15 residues. The V gene end was trimmed by 5 bases and the J gene end by 0 bases; junction bases not matched to a gene: 5. Germline lookup yields CDR1 SEHNR and CDR2 FQNEAQ (reference sequence). Here the CDR3 reads CASSRRTSASYEQYF. CDR3 DNA: TGTGCCAGCAGCCGTCGGACTAGCGCCTCCTACGAGCAGTACTTC.

This chain connects TRBV9 to TRBJ1-3; tentative D call: TRBD1 (6 bases). Trimming removed 0 bases at V and 3 bases at J, with 16 bases between. Germline V CDR1 and CDR2: SGDLS, YYNGEE. The CDR3 is 17 residues long. The CDR3 sequence: CASSVDNQGLVGNTIYF. The CDR3 DNA follows: TGTGCCAGCAGCGTAGACAATCAGGGGTTAGTTGGAAACACCATATATTTT.

The rearrangement joins TRBV6-5 to TRBJ1-5; TRBD1 matches 7 bases. Germline loops: CDR1 MNHEY, CDR2 SVGAGI. This CDR3 is 14 amino acids long. V gave up 5 bases and J gave up 5 bases; unmatched junction bases: 6. The CDR3 loop is CASSTQGVHQPQHF. CDR3 in DNA: TGTGCCAGCAGTACGCAGGGGGTCCATCAGCCCCAGCATTTT.

The J gene is TRBJ2-1, the V gene TRBV5-1; 7 bases align to TRBD2. The length of the CDR3 is 13 residues. V dropped 0 bases and J dropped 8; count of bases not matched to a gene: 2. Looked up from germline, CDR1 is SGHRS and CDR2 is YFSETQ. CDR3 residues: CASSLGLADEQFF. The CDR3 DNA sequence: TGCGCCAGCAGCTTGGGGCTAGCGGATGAGCAGTTCTTC.

The chain has TRBV6-5 and TRBJ2-7, with D possibly TRBD1 on 6 matching bases. Germline V gene data show CDR1 as MNHEY and CDR2 as SVGAGI. V shed 0 bases and J shed 0 bases, with 6 bases lying between them. The CDR3 consists of 14 residues. The CDR3 spells CASSYSDSSYEQYF. CDR3 in DNA: TGTGCCAGCAGTTACTCGGACAGCTCCTACGAGCAGTACTTC.

J is TRBJ2-7 and V is TRBV11-1, with a possible D match to TRBD1 (6 bases). Trimming cost V 3 bases and J 1 base, with 19 bases left between them. Germline-derived CDR1 and CDR2 are SGHAT and FQDESV (reference sequence). The CDR3 runs to 17 residues. The CDR3: CASSFPTSGQLSYEQYF. The CDR3 DNA reads TGTGCCAGCAGCTTCCCAACTTCAGGACAGCTTTCCTACGAGCAGTACTTC.

The chain links TRBV28 to TRBJ2-3, with 8 bases lining up with TRBD1. Germline trimming cut 5 bases from V and 2 bases from J; bases unmatched to any gene: 6. From germline, CDR1 is MDHEN and CDR2 SYDVKM. The CDR3 covers 15 residues. CDR3 residues: CASSPGDRNTDTQYF. DNA for the CDR3: TGTGCCAGCAGTCCCGGGGACAGGAACACAGATACGCAGTATTTT. Full variable domain (outside the CDR3, taken from reference TRBV28 and TRBJ2-3): DVKVTQSSRYLVKRTGEKVFLECVQDMDHENMFWYRQDPGLGLRLIYFSYDVKMKEKGDIPEGYSVSREKKERFSLILESASTNQTSMYLCASSPGDRNTDTQYFGPGTRLTVL.

The chain carries TRBV6-5 and TRBJ1-2; 7 nucleotides match TRBD1. CDR3 size: 14 residues. Germline CDR1 and CDR2: MNHEY and SVGAGI. Unmatched junction bases numbered 2, after V lost 0 bases and J lost 4 bases. CDR3 protein: CASSYSRGAYGYTF. CDR3 in DNA: TGTGCCAGCAGTTACTCCAGGGGGGCCTATGGCTACACCTTC.

V gene TRBV18 combines with J gene TRBJ2-5; D possibly corresponds to TRBD2 (5 bases). Gene TRBJ2-7 matches the end of the DNA better, so the J call may be wrong. Germline lookup yields CDR1 KGHSH and CDR2 LQKENI. CDR3 length: 15 amino acids. DNA for the CDR3: TGTGCCAGCTCAGAGGAGGCTACTTACTCCTACGAGCAGTACTTC. It yields the protein CASSEEATYSYEQYF.

The chain links TRBV27 to TRBJ1-1, with 9 bases matching TRBD1. In germline, CDR1 is MNHEY, CDR2 SMNVEV (reference sequence). The CDR3 is 16 residues long. V shed 2 bases, J shed 2 bases, and the junction held 6 bases outside the gene matches. CDR3 coding DNA: TGTGCCAGCAGTTTAACCCCGGGACAGGGAAACACTGAAGCTTTCTTT. Translated, it gives CASSLTPGQGNTEAFF.

The count of this clone is one. This chain connects TRBV5-1 to TRBJ2-7, with TRBD1 matching 11 bases. The germline V gene encodes CDR1 SGHRS and CDR2 YFSETQ. This CDR3 is 15 amino acids long. V shed 4 bases, J shed 2 bases, and the junction held 5 bases outside the gene matches. The CDR3 protein is CASSAPGQGAYEQYF. The CDR3 coding sequence is TGCGCCAGCAGCGCCCCGGGACAGGGGGCCTACGAGCAGTACTTC.

The table lists this clone with a few counts. The chain combines TRBV10-2 with TRBJ2-3; TRBD1 agrees at 8 bases. The J segment lost 2 bases and the V segment lost 3 bases, leaving 4 bases of the junction unmatched. Germline V CDR1 and CDR2: WSHSY, SAAADI. This CDR3 is 15 amino acids long. The CDR3 sequence: CASSEGQGHTDTQYF. As DNA, the CDR3 is TGCGCCAGCAGTGAAGGACAGGGTCACACAGATACGCAGTATTTT.

This clone showed up just once. The chain couples TRBV6-5 to TRBJ1-5; perhaps TRBD1 as D (5 bases). The CDR3 sequence is 15 residues long. V shed 6 bases and J shed 0 bases, with 12 bases lying between them. Germline V lookup: CDR1 MNHEY, CDR2 SVGAGI. This CDR3 is CASRTSGYSNQPQHF. Here the CDR3 DNA reads TGTGCCAGCAGGACTTCAGGGTATAGCAATCAGCCCCAGCATTTT.

The V call is TRBV2, the J call TRBJ2-7; the match to TRBD1 covers 7 bases. Per germline, CDR1 SNHLY and CDR2 FYNNEI. J lost 2 bases, V lost 7 bases, and 5 bases had no gene match. This CDR3 is built from 13 residues. DNA for the CDR3: TGTGCCAGCAAGGGACAGACAACCTACGAGCAGTACTTC. Translating it yields CASKGQTTYEQYF.

The chain has TRBV6-4 and TRBJ2-3; 7 bases are shared with TRBD2. Germline-derived CDR1 and CDR2 are MRHNA and SNTAGT. This CDR3 comprises 14 residues. V lost 2 bases, J lost 2 bases, and 1 base stayed unmatched. For the CDR3, the DNA is TGTGCCAGCAGTGACGGGGGGGACACAGATACGCAGTATTTT. The encoded protein is CASSDGGDTDTQYF.

The chain links TRBV6-4 to TRBJ2-1; 11 bases map to TRBD2. The germline V gene has CDR1 MRHNA and CDR2 SNTAGT. Trimming took 0 bases from V and 6 from J; bases not matched to a gene: 4. CDR3 length: 16 residues. In DNA, the CDR3 is TGTGCCAGCAGTGACTCCCGACTAGCGGGAAGCAATGAGCAGTTCTTC. This gives the protein CASSDSRLAGSNEQFF.

The rearrangement uses TRBV25-1 and TRBJ1-5; 9 bases map to TRBD1. CDR3 length equals 14 residues. J was trimmed by 3 bases and V by 8 bases; bases with no gene match: 5. Germline V gene lookup returns CDR1 MGHDK and CDR2 SYGVNS. CDR3 loop: CASGTGGLNQPQHF. CDR3 DNA sequence: TGTGCCAGCGGAACAGGGGGCCTCAATCAGCCCCAGCATTTT. The variable domain in full, with the rest retrieved from reference TRBV25-1 and TRBJ1-5, is EADIYQTPRYLVIGTGKKITLECSQTMGHDKMYWYQQDPGMELHLIHYSYGVNSTEKGDLSSESTVSRIRTEHFPLTLESARPSHTSQYLCASGTGGLNQPQHFGDGTRLSIL.

By proportion, this clone is medium-sized. The V gene is TRBV6-5, the J gene TRBJ1-2, with D unresolved. Germline lookup yields CDR1 MNHEY and CDR2 SVGAGI. The CDR3 consists of 13 residues. With 0 bases removed from V and 6 bases from J, the gap between germline ends came to 8 bases. The CDR3 nucleotides are TGTGCCAGCAGTTACTCGGAGGGCCATGGCTACACCTTC. Encoded protein: CASSYSEGHGYTF.

The chain has TRBV7-2 and TRBJ2-1; tentatively, D is TRBD2 (5 bases). This CDR3 comprises 12 residues. Germline CDR1 SGHTA, CDR2 FQGNSA. Trimming took off 3 bases at V and 10 bases at J, with 10 bases between the two ends. CDR3: CASSFRDVEQFF. Written as DNA, the CDR3 is TGTGCCAGCAGCTTCCGGGATGTAGAGCAGTTCTTC.